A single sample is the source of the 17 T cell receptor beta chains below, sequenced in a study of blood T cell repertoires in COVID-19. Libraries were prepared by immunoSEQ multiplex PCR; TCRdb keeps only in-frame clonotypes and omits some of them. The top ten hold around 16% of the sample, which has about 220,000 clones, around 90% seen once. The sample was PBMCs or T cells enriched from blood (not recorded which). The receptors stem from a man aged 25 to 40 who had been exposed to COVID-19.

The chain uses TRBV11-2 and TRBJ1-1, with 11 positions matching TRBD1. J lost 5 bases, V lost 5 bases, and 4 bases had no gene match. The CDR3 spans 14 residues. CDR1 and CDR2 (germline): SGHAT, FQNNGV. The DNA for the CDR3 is TGTGCCAGCAGCCTTGGGGACAGGGGGACTGAAGCTTTCTTT. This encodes CASSLGDRGTEAFF.

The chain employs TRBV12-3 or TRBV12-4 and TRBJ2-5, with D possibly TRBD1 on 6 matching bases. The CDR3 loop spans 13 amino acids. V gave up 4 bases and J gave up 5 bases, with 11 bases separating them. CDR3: CASSYQGRETQYF. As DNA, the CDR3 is TGTGCCAGCAGTTATCAGGGGCGGGAGACCCAGTACTTC.

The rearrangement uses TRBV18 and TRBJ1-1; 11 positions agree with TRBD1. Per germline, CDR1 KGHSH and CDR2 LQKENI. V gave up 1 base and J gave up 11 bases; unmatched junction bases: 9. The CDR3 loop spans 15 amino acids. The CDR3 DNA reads TGTGCCAGCTCACCACGCGGACAGGGGGCTATTTCGGCTTTCTTT. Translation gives CASSPRGQGAISAFF.

The chain's CDR3 is CSVVMEGEKLFF. The CDR3 coding sequence is TGCAGCGTTGTGATGGAGGGAGAAAAACTGTTTTTT. The V gene is TRBV29-1, the J gene TRBJ1-4, with D unresolved. The CDR3 loop spans 12 amino acids. The V end lost 4 bases, the J end lost 8 bases, and 11 bases lay between the germline ends. CDR1 is SQVTM and CDR2 is ANQGSEA in the germline V gene.

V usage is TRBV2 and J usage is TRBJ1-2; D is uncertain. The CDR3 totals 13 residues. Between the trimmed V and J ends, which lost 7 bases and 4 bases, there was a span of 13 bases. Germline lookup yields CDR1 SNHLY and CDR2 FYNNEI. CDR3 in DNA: TGTGCCAGCAATGGGGAGTCAGTCTATGGCTACACCTTC. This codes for CASNGESVYGYTF.

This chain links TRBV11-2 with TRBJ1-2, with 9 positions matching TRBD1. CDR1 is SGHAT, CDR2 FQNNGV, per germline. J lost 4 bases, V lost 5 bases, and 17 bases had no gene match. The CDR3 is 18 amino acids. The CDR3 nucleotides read TGTGCCAGCAGCCCCCAACCAGGAGGACAGGGGATATCCTATGGCTACACCTTC. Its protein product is CASSPQPGGQGISYGYTF.

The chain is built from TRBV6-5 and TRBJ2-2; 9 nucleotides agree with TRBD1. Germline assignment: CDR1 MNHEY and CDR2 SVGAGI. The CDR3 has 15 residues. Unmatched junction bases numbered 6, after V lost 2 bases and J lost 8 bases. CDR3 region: CASSYQDRGTGELFF. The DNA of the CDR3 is TGTGCCAGCAGTTACCAGGACAGGGGCACGGGGGAGCTGTTTTTT.

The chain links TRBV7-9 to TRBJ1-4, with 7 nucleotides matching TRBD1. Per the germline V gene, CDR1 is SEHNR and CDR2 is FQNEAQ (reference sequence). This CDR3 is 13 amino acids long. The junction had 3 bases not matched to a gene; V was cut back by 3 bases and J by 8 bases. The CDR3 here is CASSFQGGEKLFF. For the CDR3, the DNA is TGTGCCAGCAGCTTCCAGGGGGGCGAAAAACTGTTTTTT.

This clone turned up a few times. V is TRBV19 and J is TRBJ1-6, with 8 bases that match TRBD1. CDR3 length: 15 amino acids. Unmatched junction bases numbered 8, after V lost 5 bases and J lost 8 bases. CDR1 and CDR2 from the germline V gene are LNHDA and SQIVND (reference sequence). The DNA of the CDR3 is TGTGCCAGTAGTCACACCGGGACAGGACATTCACCCCTCCACTTT. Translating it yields CASSHTGTGHSPLHF.

The CDR3 DNA sequence: TGCGCCAGCAGCCCCCGGGAGGGGGGGACTGAAGCTTTCTTT. Translating gives CASSPREGGTEAFF. The genes are TRBV4-1 and TRBJ1-1; perhaps TRBD1 as D (6 bases). The CDR3 has 14 residues. V was shortened by 4 bases and J by 5 bases, with 14 bases between the two germline ends. Germline loops: CDR1 MGHRA, CDR2 YSYEKL.

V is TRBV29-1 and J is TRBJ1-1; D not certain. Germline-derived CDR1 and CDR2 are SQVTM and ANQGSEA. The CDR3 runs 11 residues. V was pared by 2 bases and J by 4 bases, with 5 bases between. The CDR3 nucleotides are TGCAGCGTTGAATCAGGCACTGAAGCTTTCTTT. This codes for CSVESGTEAFF.

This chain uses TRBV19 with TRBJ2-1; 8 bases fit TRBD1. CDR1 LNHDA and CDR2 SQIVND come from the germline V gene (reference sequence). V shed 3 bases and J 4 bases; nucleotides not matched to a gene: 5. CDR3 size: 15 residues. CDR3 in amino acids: CASSMEDRAYNEQFF. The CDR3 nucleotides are TGTGCCAGTAGTATGGAGGACAGGGCTTACAATGAGCAGTTCTTC.

CDR3 nucleotide sequence: TGTGCTAGCGTCCCGCGCAAAAGTCAGTGGGGACTAGCGGGGGCCGGGACGGATACGCAGTATTTT. It yields the protein CASVPRKSQWGLAGAGTDTQYF. The chain recombines TRBV12-5 with TRBJ2-3; 14 bases map to TRBD2. The CDR3 has 22 residues. Unmatched junction bases numbered 29, after V lost 9 bases and J lost 6 bases. The germline V gene has CDR1 LGHNT and CDR2 FRNRAP.

The DNA for the CDR3 is TGTGCCAGCAGCCTTGGGACTAGCGGGGAGGAGACCCAGTACTTC. Its protein is CASSLGTSGEETQYF. The rearrangement joins TRBV3-1 (or the pseudogene TRBV3-2) to TRBJ2-5, with 13 bases identical to TRBD2. Germline V gene data show CDR1 as LGHDT and CDR2 as YNNKEL (reference sequence). V trimming: 4 bases; J trimming: 5 bases; junction bases outside the gene matches: 4. The CDR3 sequence is 15 residues long.

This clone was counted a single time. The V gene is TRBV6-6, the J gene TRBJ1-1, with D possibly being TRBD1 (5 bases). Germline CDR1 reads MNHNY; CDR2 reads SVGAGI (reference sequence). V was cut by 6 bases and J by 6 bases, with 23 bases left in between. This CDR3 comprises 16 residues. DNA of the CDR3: TGTGCCAGCAGCCCTTGGCGGGGGGTCGAAAGCGCTGAAGCTTTCTTT. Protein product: CASSPWRGVESAEAFF.

CDR3 coding DNA: TGTGCCAGCAGAAGGCAGGGGGCAACTGGAAACACCATATATTTT. Its protein is CASRRQGATGNTIYF. The chain employs TRBV6-5 and TRBJ1-3; 8 bases align to TRBD1. CDR3 length: 15 residues. V was pared by 6 bases and J by 2 bases, with 6 bases of the junction left unmatched. Germline-derived CDR1 and CDR2 are MNHEY and SVGAGI.

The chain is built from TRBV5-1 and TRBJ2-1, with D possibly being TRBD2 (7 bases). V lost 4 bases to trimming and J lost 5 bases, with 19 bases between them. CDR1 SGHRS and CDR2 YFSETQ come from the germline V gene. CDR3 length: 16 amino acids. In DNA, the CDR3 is TGCGCCAGCAGCAACACCGGGGGGCCCCGAAACAATGAGCAGTTCTTC. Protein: CASSNTGGPRNNEQFF.